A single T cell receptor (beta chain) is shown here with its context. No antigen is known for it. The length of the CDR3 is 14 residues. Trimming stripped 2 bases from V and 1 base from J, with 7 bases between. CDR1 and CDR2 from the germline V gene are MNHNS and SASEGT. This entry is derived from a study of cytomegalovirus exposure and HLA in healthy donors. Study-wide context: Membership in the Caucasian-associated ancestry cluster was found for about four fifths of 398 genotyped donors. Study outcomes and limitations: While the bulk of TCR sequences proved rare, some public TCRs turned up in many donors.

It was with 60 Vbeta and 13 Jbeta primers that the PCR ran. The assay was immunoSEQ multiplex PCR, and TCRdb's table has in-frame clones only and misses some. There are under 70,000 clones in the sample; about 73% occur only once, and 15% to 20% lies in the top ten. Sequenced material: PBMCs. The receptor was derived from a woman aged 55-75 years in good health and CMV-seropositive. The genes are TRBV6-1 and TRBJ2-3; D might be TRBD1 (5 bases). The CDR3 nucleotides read TGTGCCAGCAGTGAACAGACAGGCACAGATACGCAGTATTTT. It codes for CASSEQTGTDTQYF.